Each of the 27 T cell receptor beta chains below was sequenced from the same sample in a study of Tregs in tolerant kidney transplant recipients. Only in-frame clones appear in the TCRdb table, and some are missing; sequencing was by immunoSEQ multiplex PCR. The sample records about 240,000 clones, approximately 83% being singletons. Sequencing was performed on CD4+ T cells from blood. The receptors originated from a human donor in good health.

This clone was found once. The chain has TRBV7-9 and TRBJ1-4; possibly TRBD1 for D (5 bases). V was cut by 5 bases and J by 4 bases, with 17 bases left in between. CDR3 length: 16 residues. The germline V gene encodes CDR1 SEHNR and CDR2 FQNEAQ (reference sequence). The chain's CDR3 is CASSKSGTTLNEKLFF. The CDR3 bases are TGTGCCAGCAGCAAAAGCGGGACCACTCTTAATGAAAAACTGTTTTTT.

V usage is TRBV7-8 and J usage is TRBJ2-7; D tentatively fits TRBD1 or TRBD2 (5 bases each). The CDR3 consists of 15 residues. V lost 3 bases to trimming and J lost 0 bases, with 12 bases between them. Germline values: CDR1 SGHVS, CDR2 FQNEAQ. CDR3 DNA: TGTGCCAGCAGCTTGGCCTGGGGGAGCTCCTACGAGCAGTACTTC. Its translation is CASSLAWGSSYEQYF.

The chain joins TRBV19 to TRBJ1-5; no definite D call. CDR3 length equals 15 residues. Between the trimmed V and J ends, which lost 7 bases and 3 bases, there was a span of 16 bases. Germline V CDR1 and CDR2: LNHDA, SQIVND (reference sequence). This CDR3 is CASTPFLGFNQPQHF. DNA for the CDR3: TGTGCCAGTACCCCGTTTCTAGGGTTCAATCAGCCCCAGCATTTT. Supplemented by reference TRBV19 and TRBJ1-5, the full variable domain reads DGGITQSPKYLFRKEGQNVTLSCEQNLNHDAMYWYRQDPGQGLRLIYYSQIVNDFQKGDIAEGYSVSREKKESFPLTVTSAQKNPTAFYLCASTPFLGFNQPQHFGDGTRLSIL.

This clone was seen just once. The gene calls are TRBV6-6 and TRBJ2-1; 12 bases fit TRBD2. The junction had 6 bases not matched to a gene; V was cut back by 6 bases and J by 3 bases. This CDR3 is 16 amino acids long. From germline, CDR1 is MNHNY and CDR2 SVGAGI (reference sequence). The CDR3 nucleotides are TGTGCCAGCAGGCCGGGGACTAGCGGGCACTACAATGAGCAGTTCTTC. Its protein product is CASRPGTSGHYNEQFF.

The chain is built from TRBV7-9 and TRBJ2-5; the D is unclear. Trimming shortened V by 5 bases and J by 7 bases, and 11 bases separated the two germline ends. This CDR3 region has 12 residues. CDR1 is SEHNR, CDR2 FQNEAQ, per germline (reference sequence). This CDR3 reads CASSSPVGTQYF. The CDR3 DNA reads TGTGCCAGCAGCAGCCCCGTTGGGACCCAGTACTTC.

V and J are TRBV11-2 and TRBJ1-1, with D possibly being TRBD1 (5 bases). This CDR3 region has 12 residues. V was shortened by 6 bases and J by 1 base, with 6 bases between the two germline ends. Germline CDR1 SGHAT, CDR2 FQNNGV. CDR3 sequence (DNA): TGTGCCAGCAGGCAGGGGAACACTGAAGCTTTCTTT. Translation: CASRQGNTEAFF.

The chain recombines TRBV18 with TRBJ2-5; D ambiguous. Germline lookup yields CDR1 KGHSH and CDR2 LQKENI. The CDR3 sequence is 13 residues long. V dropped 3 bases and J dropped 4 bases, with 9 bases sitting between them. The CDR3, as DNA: TGTGCCAGCTCACCCGGGTCGATAGAGACCCAGTACTTC. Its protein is CASSPGSIETQYF.

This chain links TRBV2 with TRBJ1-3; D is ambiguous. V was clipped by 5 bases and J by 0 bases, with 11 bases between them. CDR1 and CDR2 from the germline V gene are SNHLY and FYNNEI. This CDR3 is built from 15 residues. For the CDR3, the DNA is TGTGCCAGCAGTCGAGGACCTAGCTCTGGAAACACCATATATTTT. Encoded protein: CASSRGPSSGNTIYF.

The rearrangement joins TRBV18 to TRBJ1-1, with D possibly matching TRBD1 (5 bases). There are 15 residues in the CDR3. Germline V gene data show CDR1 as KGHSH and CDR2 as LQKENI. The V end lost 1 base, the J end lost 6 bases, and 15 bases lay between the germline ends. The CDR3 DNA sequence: TGTGCCAGCTCACCACGGGCAGGGCCAGGAGCTGAAGCTTTCTTT. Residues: CASSPRAGPGAEAFF.

The CDR3 DNA sequence: TGTGCCAGCAGCTCCCAGGGGGGCTCCATAGGGGAGACCCAGTACTTC. This translates into CASSSQGGSIGETQYF. The rearrangement links TRBV2 to TRBJ2-5; tentative D call: TRBD1 (7 bases). The CDR3 consists of 16 residues. Germline CDR1 and CDR2: SNHLY and FYNNEI. The V and J ends lost 6 bases and 5 bases respectively, with 22 bases between them.

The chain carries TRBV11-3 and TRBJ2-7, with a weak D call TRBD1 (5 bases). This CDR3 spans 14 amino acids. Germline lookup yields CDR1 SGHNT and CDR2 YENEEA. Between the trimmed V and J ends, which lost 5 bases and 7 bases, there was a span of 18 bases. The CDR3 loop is CASSPRWKGREQYF. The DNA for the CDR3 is TGTGCCAGCAGCCCGAGATGGAAGGGGCGAGAGCAGTACTTC.

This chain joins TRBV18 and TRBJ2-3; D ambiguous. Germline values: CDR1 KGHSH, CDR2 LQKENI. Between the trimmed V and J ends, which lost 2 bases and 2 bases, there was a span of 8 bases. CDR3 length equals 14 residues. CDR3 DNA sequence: TGTGCCAGCTCACCAGGTTTTCCCACAGATACGCAGTATTTT. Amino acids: CASSPGFPTDTQYF.

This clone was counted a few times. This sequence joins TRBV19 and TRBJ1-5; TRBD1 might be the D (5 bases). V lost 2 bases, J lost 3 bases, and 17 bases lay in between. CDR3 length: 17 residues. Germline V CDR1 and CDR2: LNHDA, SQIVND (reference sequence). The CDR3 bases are TGTGCCAGTAGTATAAGGGGCAGCTATAGGGACAATCAGCCCCAGCATTTT. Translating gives CASSIRGSYRDNQPQHF.

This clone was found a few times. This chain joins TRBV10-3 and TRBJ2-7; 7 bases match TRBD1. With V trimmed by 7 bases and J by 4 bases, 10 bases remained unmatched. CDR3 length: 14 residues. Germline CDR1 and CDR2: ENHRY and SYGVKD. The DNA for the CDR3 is TGTGCCATCAAACCCTCGGGACAGCTATACGAGCAGTACTTC. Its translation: CAIKPSGQLYEQYF.

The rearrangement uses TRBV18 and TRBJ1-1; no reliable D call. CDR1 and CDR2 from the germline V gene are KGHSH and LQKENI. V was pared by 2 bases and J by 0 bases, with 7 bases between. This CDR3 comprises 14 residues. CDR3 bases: TGTGCCAGCTCACCATCTTCCTTGAACACTGAAGCTTTCTTT. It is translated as CASSPSSLNTEAFF. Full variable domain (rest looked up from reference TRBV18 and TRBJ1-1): NAGVMQNPRHLVRRRGQEARLRCSPMKGHSHVYWYRQLPEEGLKFMVYLQKENIIDESGMPKERFSAEFPKEGPSILRIQQVVRGDSAAYFCASSPSSLNTEAFFGQGTRLTVV.

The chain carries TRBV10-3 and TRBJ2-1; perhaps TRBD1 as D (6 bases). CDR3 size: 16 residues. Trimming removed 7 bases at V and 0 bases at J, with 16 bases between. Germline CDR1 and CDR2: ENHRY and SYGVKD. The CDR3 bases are TGTGCCATCAAACCGACAGGACCGAGCTCCTACAATGAGCAGTTCTTC. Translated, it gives CAIKPTGPSSYNEQFF.

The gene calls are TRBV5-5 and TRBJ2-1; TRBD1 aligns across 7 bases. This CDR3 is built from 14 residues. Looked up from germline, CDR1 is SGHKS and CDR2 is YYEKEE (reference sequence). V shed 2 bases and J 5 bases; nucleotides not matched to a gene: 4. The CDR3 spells CASSFGTADNEQFF. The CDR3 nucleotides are TGTGCCAGCAGCTTCGGGACAGCGGACAATGAGCAGTTCTTC.

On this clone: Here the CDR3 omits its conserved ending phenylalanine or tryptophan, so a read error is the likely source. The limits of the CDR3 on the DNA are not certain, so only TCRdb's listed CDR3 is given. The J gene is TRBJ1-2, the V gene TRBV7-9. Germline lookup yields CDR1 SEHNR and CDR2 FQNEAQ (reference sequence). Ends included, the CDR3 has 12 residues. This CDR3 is CASSEGGRLPFL.

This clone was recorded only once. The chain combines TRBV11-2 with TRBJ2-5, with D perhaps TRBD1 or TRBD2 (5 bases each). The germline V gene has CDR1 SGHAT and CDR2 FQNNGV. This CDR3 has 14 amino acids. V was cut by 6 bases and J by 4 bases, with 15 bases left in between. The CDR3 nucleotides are TGTGCCAGCAGTCGGGGCCCGACGGGAGAGACCCAGTACTTC. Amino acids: CASSRGPTGETQYF.

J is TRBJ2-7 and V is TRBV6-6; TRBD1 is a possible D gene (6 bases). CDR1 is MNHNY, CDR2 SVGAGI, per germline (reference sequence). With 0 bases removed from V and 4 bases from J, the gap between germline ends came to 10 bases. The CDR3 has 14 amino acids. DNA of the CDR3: TGTGCCAGCAGTTACTCATGGCAGGGGTACGAGCAGTACTTC. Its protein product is CASSYSWQGYEQYF.

CDR3 in amino acids: CASSPDFNSPLHF. The CDR3 DNA reads as TGTGCCAGCAGCCCAGACTTCAATTCACCCCTCCACTTT. The chain recombines TRBV9 with TRBJ1-6, with D uncertain. CDR1 and CDR2 from the germline V gene are SGDLS and YYNGEE. The CDR3 has 13 residues. V lost 4 bases to trimming and J lost 7 bases, with 9 bases between them.

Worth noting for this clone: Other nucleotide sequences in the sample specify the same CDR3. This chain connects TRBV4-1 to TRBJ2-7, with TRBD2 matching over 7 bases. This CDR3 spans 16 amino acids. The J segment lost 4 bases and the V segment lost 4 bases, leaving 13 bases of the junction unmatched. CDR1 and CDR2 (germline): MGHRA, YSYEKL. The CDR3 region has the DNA TGCGCCAGCAGCCGGTACGGGACCAGCGGGACGTACGAGCAGTACTTC. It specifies CASSRYGTSGTYEQYF.

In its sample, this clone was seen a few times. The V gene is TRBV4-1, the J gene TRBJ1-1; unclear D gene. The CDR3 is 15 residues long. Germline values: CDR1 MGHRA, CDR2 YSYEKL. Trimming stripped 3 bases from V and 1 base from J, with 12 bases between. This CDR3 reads CASSQREHQNTEAFF. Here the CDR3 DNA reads TGCGCCAGCAGCCAGAGGGAGCATCAGAACACTGAAGCTTTCTTT.

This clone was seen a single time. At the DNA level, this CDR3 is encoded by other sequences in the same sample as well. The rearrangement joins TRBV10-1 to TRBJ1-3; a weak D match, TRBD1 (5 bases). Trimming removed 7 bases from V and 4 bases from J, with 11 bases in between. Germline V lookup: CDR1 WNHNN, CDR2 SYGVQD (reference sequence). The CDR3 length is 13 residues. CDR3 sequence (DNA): TGCGCCAGCATGTCCAGGGCGGGAAACACCATATATTTT. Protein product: CASMSRAGNTIYF.

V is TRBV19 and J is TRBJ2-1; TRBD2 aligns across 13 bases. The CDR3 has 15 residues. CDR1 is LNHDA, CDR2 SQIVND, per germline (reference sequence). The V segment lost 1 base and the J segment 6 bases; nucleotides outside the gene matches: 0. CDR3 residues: CASSIGTSGSNEQFF. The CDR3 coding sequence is TGTGCCAGTAGTATAGGGACTAGCGGGAGCAATGAGCAGTTCTTC.

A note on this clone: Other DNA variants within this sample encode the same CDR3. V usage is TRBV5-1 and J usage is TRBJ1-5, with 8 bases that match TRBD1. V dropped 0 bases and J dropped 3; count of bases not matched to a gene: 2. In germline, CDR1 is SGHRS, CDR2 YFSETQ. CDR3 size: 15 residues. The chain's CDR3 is CASSLDRGDNQPQHF. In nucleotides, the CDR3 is TGCGCCAGCAGCTTGGACAGGGGGGACAATCAGCCCCAGCATTTT.

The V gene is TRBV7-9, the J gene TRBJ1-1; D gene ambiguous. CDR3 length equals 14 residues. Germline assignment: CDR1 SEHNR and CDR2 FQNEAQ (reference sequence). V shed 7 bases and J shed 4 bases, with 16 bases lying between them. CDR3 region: CASTTVGGRTEAFF. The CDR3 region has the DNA TGTGCCAGCACCACTGTCGGTGGTCGCACTGAAGCTTTCTTT.